These 21 T cell receptor beta chains originate from one sample sequenced in a study of metastatic and nonmetastatic thyroid tumors. TCRdb re-clonotyped the PCR reads via MiXCR. The top ten clones hold approximately 15% of a sample with about 30,000 clones, 11% of them seen once. All patients were untreated before thyroid surgery. The material sequenced was blood. The receptors originated from a female donor with papillary thyroid cancer or a benign thyroid nodule (not recorded which). Some clones in this sample may be carry-over from other donors' samples.

The chain has TRBV6-2 or TRBV6-3 and TRBJ2-5, with 12 bases fitting TRBD2. The length of the CDR3 is 14 residues. Trimming took 6 bases from V and 7 from J; bases not matched to a gene: 6. The germline V gene has CDR1 MNHEY and CDR2 SVGEGT. The CDR3 region is CASSQGLAGMTQYF. The CDR3 DNA sequence: TGTGCCAGCAGCCAAGGACTAGCGGGGATGACCCAGTACTTC.

This clone was observed at least ten times. V is TRBV4-3 and J is TRBJ1-4; D not resolved. The CDR3 has 13 amino acids. Germline CDR1 LGHNA, CDR2 YSLEER. Trimming stripped 4 bases from V and 8 bases from J, with 11 bases between. The CDR3 DNA follows: TGCGCCAGCAGCCGGCAGGACGACGAAAAACTGTTTTTT. Protein product: CASSRQDDEKLFF.

Many counts were recorded for this clone. CDR3 loop: CASSQDRDSKAYEQYF. CDR3 DNA: TGCGCCAGCAGCCAAGACCGGGACAGCAAGGCCTACGAGCAGTACTTC. The chain links TRBV4-1 to TRBJ2-7; 7 bases align to TRBD1. This CDR3 contains 16 residues. Germline V gives CDR1 MGHRA, CDR2 YSYEKL. The V gene end was trimmed by 0 bases and the J gene end by 2 bases; junction bases not matched to a gene: 7.

This clone was counted at least ten times. The CDR3 sequence is CASSLPGTSYNEQFF. In DNA, the CDR3 is TGCGCCAGCAGCTTACCAGGGACCTCCTACAATGAGCAGTTCTTC. The V call is TRBV5-1, the J call TRBJ2-1; D tentatively reads TRBD1 or TRBD2 (5 bases each). Germline lookup yields CDR1 SGHRS and CDR2 YFSETQ. This CDR3 region has 15 residues. Trimming pared 2 bases from V and 0 bases from J, leaving 9 bases between.

This clone has at least ten counts. Being one base from a much bigger clone, this may be a read error. The chain is built from TRBV20-1 and TRBJ1-5, with D tentatively TRBD1 (5 bases). The CDR3 extends over 16 amino acids. Germline loops: CDR1 DFQATT, CDR2 SNEGSKA (reference sequence). The CDR3: CGASGGGLYGNQPQHF. As DNA, the CDR3 is TGCGGTGCTAGCGGGGGGGGGTTATATGGCAATCAGCCCCAGCATTTT.

This clone was observed many times. V gene TRBV6-2 or TRBV6-3 combines with J gene TRBJ2-7; TRBD2 aligns across 8 bases. V was pared by 6 bases and J by 4 bases, with 11 bases of the junction left unmatched. The CDR3 is made up of 15 amino acids. CDR1 is MNHEY and CDR2 is SVGEGT in the germline V gene. The CDR3 nucleotides read TGTGCCAGCAGCCCTTCGCGGGAGGCTATATACGAGCAGTACTTC. It codes for CASSPSREAIYEQYF.

The sample holds many counts of this clone. The V gene is TRBV10-3, the J gene TRBJ1-1, with D possibly matching TRBD1 (5 bases). Trimming pared 1 base from V and 4 bases from J, leaving 19 bases between. This CDR3 is 17 amino acids long. Germline CDR1 ENHRY, CDR2 SYGVKD. The DNA for the CDR3 is TGTGCCATCAGTGAGTTCGGCGGGGCGGGGATTGGCACTGAAGCTTTCTTT. Its translation is CAISEFGGAGIGTEAFF.

The J gene is TRBJ1-2, the V gene TRBV20-1, with D perhaps TRBD1 (5 bases). CDR1 and CDR2 from the germline V gene are DFQATT and SNEGSKA (reference sequence). The V end lost 3 bases, the J end lost 4 bases, and 15 bases lay between the germline ends. CDR3 length: 14 amino acids. Written as DNA, the CDR3 is TGCAGTGCTAGCCCCCGTTCAGGGACCTATGGCTACACCTTC. Encoded protein: CSASPRSGTYGYTF.

At least ten counts were recorded for this clone. The CDR3 DNA is TGCAGTGCTAGAAGAGCCGACAGTTTCTACGAGCAGTACTTC. It is translated as CSARRADSFYEQYF. The rearrangement joins TRBV20-1 to TRBJ2-7, with D possibly being TRBD1 (5 bases). The V and J ends lost 2 bases and 3 bases respectively, with 14 bases between them. Germline-derived CDR1 and CDR2 are DFQATT and SNEGSKA (reference sequence). CDR3 length equals 14 residues.

This clone appeared a few times. The chain carries TRBV19 and TRBJ2-1; D may be TRBD1 (5 bases). The CDR3 runs to 14 residues. Trimming cost V 10 bases and J 6 bases, with 19 bases left between them. The germline CDR1 and CDR2 sequences are LNHDA and SQIVND (reference sequence). The CDR3 protein is CATVSWGGPNEQFF. The CDR3 DNA is TGTGCCACAGTAAGCTGGGGCGGTCCCAATGAGCAGTTCTTC.

By proportion, this clone is medium-sized (0.01 to 0.1%). The CDR3 DNA follows: TGTGCCAGCAGTGAATATTTAAGTGGCTACACCTTC. The encoded protein is CASSEYLSGYTF. The gene calls are TRBV6-1 and TRBJ1-2; D is uncertain. Between the trimmed V and J ends, which lost 2 bases and 7 bases, there was a span of 8 bases. Germline CDR1 MNHNS, CDR2 SASEGT. The CDR3 length is 12 residues.

This clone was picked up many times. The chain employs TRBV28 and TRBJ2-1; 9 bases line up with TRBD2. V dropped 4 bases and J dropped 0; count of bases not matched to a gene: 4. CDR1 is MDHEN and CDR2 is SYDVKM in the germline V gene. The CDR3 loop spans 16 amino acids. This CDR3 reads CASSSSGASSYNEQFF. For the CDR3, the DNA is TGTGCCAGCAGTTCTAGCGGGGCGAGCTCCTACAATGAGCAGTTCTTC.

This clone has a count of ten or more. A single base separates this from a much larger clone, so it may be a read error. Because the CDR3 is missing its conserved closing phenylalanine or tryptophan, this is likely a read error. The chain combines TRBV24-1 with TRBJ2-5; D may be TRBD2 (5 bases). Germline CDR1 is KGHDR and CDR2 is SFDVKD. The CDR3 has 13 residues. V was shortened by 2 bases and J by 5 bases, with 8 bases between the two germline ends. CDR3 sequence: CATSDSGLETQYY. CDR3 DNA: TGTGCCACCAGTGATTCTGGACTGGAGACCCAGTACTAC.

This clone was recorded at least ten times. The V gene is TRBV30, the J gene TRBJ2-5; D may be TRBD1 (6 bases). CDR3 length equals 13 residues. Germline CDR1 is GTSNPN and CDR2 is SVGIG (reference sequence). Trimming removed 4 bases at V and 5 bases at J, with 14 bases between. This chain's CDR3 is CAWKAGAVETQYF. The CDR3 coding sequence is TGTGCCTGGAAGGCAGGGGCTGTGGAGACCCAGTACTTC.

This clone has ten or more counts. The rearrangement links TRBV7-3 to TRBJ2-3, with a weak D call TRBD2 (6 bases). This CDR3 region has 16 residues. Germline V gene lookup returns CDR1 SGHTA and CDR2 FQGTGA. The germline V and J ends were trimmed by 5 bases and 1 base, with 16 bases remaining between them. CDR3 nucleotide sequence: TGTGCCAGCAGCCCCGGGAGACCTGTTGGCACAGATACGCAGTATTTT. This translates into CASSPGRPVGTDTQYF.

This clone was found many times. This chain links TRBV28 with TRBJ1-2; unclear D gene. Looked up from germline, CDR1 is MDHEN and CDR2 is SYDVKM. The CDR3 loop spans 13 amino acids. Between the trimmed V and J ends, which lost 7 bases and 7 bases, there was a span of 16 bases. CDR3 nucleotide sequence: TGTGCCAGCACCCCCGGGCGACGTAGTGGCTACACCTTC. It translates to CASTPGRRSGYTF.

The table lists this clone with many counts. The chain recombines TRBV4-3 with TRBJ1-5; 9 bases match TRBD1. Germline V gene sequence: CDR1 LGHNA, CDR2 YSLEER. The CDR3 loop spans 17 amino acids. The junction had 9 bases not matched to a gene; V was cut back by 0 bases and J by 6 bases. The CDR3 here is CASSQDGSGQGGQPQHF. CDR3 bases: TGCGCCAGCAGCCAAGATGGGTCGGGACAGGGTGGTCAGCCCCAGCATTTT.

This clone was recorded at least ten times. A much larger clone sits a single nucleotide away, making a read error possible. This sample includes further DNA sequences coding for the same CDR3. CDR3 in amino acids: CASSQGQGNTEAFF. CDR3 DNA sequence: TGTGCCAGCAGCCAGGGACAAGGGAACACTGAAGCTTTCTTC. The chain combines TRBV7-3 with TRBJ1-1; TRBD1 is a possible D gene (6 bases). Germline CDR1 reads SGHTA; CDR2 reads FQGTGA. This CDR3 spans 14 amino acids.

This clone was seen many times. The chain joins TRBV7-2 to TRBJ1-6, with D hard to call. The CDR3 is 14 residues long. The ends were cut back, 2 bases at V and 7 bases at J, with 9 bases in the middle. CDR1 is SGHTA, CDR2 FQGNSA, per germline. CDR3 in amino acids: CASSLKVENSPLHF. The DNA of the CDR3 is TGTGCCAGCAGCTTAAAGGTCGAAAATTCACCCCTCCACTTT.

This clone was found many times. The chain couples TRBV19 to TRBJ1-1, with TRBD1 matching over 8 bases. V trimming: 6 bases; J trimming: 0 bases; junction bases outside the gene matches: 6. Germline lookup yields CDR1 LNHDA and CDR2 SQIVND (reference sequence). This CDR3 spans 15 amino acids. CDR3 residues: CASRVTGEMNTEAFF. CDR3 in DNA: TGTGCCAGTAGGGTGACAGGGGAGATGAACACTGAAGCTTTCTTT. The full variable domain, rest sourced from reference TRBV19 and TRBJ1-1, is DGGITQSPKYLFRKEGQNVTLSCEQNLNHDAMYWYRQDPGQGLRLIYYSQIVNDFQKGDIAEGYSVSREKKESFPLTVTSAQKNPTAFYLCASRVTGEMNTEAFFGQGTRLTVV.

This clone was recorded a few times. This rearrangement joins TRBV6-2 or TRBV6-3 to TRBJ1-2; 7 positions match TRBD1. The CDR3 totals 14 residues. CDR1 is MNHEY, CDR2 SVGEGT, per germline. The V gene end was trimmed by 6 bases and the J gene end by 4 bases; junction bases not matched to a gene: 8. CDR3 sequence reads: CASRLQGLSYGYTF. DNA for the CDR3: TGTGCCAGCAGATTACAGGGGTTGAGCTATGGCTACACCTTC.